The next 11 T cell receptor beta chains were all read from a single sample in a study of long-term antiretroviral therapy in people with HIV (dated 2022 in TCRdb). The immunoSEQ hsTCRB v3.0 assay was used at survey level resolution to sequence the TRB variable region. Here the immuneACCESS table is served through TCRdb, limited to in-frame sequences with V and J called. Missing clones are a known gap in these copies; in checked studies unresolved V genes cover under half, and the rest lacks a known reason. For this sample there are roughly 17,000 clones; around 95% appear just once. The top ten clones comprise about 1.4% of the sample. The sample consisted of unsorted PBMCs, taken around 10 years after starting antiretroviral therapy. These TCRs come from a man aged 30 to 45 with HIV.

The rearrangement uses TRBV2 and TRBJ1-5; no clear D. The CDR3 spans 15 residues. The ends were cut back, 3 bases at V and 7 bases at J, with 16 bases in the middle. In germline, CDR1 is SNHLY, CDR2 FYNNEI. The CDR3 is CASSDGPGEMQPQHF. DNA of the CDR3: TGTGCCAGCAGTGATGGACCCGGGGAGATGCAGCCCCAGCATTTT.

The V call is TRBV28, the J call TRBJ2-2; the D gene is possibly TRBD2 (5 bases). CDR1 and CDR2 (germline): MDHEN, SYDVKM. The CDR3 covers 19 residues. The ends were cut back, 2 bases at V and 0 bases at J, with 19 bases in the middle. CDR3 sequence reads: CASSLLEDPSNANTGELFF. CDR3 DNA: TGTGCCAGCAGTTTACTGGAGGACCCCAGTAACGCGAACACCGGGGAGCTGTTTTTT.

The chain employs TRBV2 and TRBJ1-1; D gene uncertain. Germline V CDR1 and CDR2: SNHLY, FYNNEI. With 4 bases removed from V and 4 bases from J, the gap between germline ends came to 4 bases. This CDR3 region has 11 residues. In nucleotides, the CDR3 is TGTGCCAGCAGTGTTTTCACTGAAGCTTTCTTT. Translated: CASSVFTEAFF. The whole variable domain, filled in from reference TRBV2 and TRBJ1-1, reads EPEVTQTPSHQVTQMGQEVILRCVPISNHLYFYWYRQILGQKVEFLVSFYNNEISEKSEIFDDQFSVERPDGSNFTLKIRSTKLEDSAMYFCASSVFTEAFFGQGTRLTVV.

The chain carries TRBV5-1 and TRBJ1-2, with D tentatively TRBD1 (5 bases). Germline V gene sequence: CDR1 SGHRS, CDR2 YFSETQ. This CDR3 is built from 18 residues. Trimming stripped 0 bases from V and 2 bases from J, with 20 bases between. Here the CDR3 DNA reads TGCGCCAGCAGCTTGGCGCCCCCTGATAGGGGCGCCAACTATGGCTACACCTTC. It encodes CASSLAPPDRGANYGYTF.

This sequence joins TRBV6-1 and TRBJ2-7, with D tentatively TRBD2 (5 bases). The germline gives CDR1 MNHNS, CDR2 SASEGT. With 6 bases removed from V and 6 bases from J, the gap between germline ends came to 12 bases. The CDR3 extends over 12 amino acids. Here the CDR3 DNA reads TGTGCCAGCAGGGGCGGGTCCAGCGAGCAGTACTTC. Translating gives CASRGGSSEQYF.

CDR3 DNA: TGTGCCAGCAGTTACTCTGCGGGCCTGGGTGGAAACACCATATATTTT. It is translated as CASSYSAGLGGNTIYF. V is TRBV6-5 and J is TRBJ1-3, with no clear D. V lost 0 bases to trimming and J lost 3 bases, with 12 bases between them. The CDR3 totals 16 residues. From germline, CDR1 is MNHEY and CDR2 SVGAGI.

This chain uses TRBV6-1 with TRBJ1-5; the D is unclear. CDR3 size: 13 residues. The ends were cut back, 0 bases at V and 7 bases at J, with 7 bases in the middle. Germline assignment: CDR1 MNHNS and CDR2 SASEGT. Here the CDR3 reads CASSEADPQPQHF. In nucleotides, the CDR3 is TGTGCCAGCAGTGAAGCGGATCCCCAGCCCCAGCATTTT.

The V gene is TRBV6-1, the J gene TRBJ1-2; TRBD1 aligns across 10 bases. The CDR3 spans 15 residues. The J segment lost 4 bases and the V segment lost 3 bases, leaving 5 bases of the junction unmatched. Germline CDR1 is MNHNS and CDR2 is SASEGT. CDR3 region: CASSEETGGSYGYTF. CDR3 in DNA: TGTGCCAGCAGTGAGGAGACAGGGGGCAGCTATGGCTACACCTTC.

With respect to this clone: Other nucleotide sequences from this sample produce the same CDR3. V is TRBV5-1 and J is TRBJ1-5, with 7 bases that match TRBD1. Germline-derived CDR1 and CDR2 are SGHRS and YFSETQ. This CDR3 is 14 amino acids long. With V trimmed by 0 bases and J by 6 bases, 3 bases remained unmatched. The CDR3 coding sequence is TGCGCCAGCAGCTTGGAAGGGGGCGGTCAGCCCCAGCATTTT. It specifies CASSLEGGGQPQHF. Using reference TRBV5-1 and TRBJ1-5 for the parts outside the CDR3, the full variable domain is KAGVTQTPRYLIKTRGQQVTLSCSPISGHRSVSWYQQTPGQGLQFLFEYFSETQRNKGNFPGRFSGRQFSNSRSEMNVSTLELGDSALYLCASSLEGGGQPQHFGDGTRLSIL.

The CDR3 coding sequence is TGTGCCAGCAGGATGGGACAGCCTAATTCACCCCTCCACTTT. Its protein is CASRMGQPNSPLHF. The chain combines TRBV6-5 with TRBJ1-6, with 7 bases fitting TRBD1. The CDR3 totals 14 residues. After removal of 6 bases from V and 6 bases from J, the junction contained 5 bases not matched to a gene. CDR1 is MNHEY, CDR2 SVGAGI, per germline.

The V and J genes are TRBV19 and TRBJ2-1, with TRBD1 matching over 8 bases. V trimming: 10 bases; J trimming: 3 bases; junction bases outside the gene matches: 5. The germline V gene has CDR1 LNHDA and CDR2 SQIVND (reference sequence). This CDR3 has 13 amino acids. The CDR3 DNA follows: TGTGCCACCGGGACAGGCTACTACAATGAGCAGTTCTTC. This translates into CATGTGYYNEQFF.